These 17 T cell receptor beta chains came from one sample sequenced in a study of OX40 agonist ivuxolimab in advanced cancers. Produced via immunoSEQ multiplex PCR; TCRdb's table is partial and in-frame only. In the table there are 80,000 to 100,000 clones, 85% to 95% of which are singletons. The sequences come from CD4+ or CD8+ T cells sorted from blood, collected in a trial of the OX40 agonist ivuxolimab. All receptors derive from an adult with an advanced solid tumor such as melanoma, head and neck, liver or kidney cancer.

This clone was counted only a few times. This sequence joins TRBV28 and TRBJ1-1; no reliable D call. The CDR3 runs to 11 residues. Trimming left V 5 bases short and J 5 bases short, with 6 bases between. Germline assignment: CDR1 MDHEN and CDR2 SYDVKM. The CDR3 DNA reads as TGTGCCAGCAGTCTCGGGACTGAAGCTTTCTTT. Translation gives CASSLGTEAFF.

CDR3 sequence reads: CASSLGTSGRMRNEQFF. CDR3 coding DNA: TGTGCCAGCAGCCTCGGGACTAGCGGGAGAATGCGGAATGAGCAGTTCTTC. The chain recombines TRBV7-3 with TRBJ2-1; 14 bases agree with TRBD2. CDR1 is SGHTA and CDR2 is FQGTGA in the germline V gene. V was pared by 5 bases and J by 7 bases, with 10 bases of the junction left unmatched. The CDR3 extends over 17 amino acids.

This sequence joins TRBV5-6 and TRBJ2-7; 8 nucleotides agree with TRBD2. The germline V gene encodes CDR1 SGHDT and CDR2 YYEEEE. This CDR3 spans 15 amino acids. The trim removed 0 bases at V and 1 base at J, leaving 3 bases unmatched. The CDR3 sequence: CASSLEGLVSYEQYF. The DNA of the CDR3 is TGTGCCAGCAGCTTGGAGGGACTAGTTTCCTACGAGCAGTACTTC. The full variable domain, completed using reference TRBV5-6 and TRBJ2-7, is DAGVTQSPTHLIKTRGQQVTLRCSPKSGHDTVSWYQQALGQGPQFIFQYYEEEERQRGNFPDRFSGHQFPNYSSELNVNALLLGDSALYLCASSLEGLVSYEQYFGPGTRLTVT.

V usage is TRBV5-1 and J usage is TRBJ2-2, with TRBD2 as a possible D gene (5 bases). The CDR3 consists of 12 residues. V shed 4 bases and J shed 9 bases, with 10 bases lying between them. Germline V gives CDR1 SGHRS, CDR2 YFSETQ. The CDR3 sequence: CASSVDGRELFF. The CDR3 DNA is TGCGCCAGCAGCGTCGACGGGAGGGAGCTGTTTTTT.

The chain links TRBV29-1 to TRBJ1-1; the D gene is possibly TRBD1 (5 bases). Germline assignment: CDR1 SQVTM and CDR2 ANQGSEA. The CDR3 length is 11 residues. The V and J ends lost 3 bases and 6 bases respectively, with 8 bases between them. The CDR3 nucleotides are TGCAGCGTTGAGGGGCTTCCTGAAGCTTTCTTT. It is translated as CSVEGLPEAFF.

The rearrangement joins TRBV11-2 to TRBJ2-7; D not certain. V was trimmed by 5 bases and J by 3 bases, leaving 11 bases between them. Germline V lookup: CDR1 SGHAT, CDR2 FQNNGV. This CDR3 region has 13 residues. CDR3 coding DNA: TGTGCCAGCAGCGTCGACGGAAACTACGAGCAGTACTTC. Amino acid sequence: CASSVDGNYEQYF. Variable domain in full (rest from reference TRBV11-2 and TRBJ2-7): EAGVAQSPRYKIIEKRQSVAFWCNPISGHATLYWYQQILGQGPKLLIQFQNNGVVDDSQLPKDRFSAERLKGVDSTLKIQPAKLEDSAVYLCASSVDGNYEQYFGPGTRLTVT.

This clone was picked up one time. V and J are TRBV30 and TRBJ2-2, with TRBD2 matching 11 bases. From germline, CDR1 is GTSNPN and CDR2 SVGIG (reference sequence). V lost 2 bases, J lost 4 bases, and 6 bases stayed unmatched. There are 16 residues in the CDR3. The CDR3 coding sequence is TGTGCCTGGAGTCCGACTAGCGGGGACTCCACCGGGGAGCTGTTTTTT. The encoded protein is CAWSPTSGDSTGELFF.

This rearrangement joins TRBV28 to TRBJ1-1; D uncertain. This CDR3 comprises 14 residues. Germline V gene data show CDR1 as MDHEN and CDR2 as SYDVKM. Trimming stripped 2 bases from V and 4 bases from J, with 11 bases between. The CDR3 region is CASSLTRGSTEAFF. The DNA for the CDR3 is TGTGCCAGCAGTTTAACGCGGGGTTCCACTGAAGCTTTCTTT.

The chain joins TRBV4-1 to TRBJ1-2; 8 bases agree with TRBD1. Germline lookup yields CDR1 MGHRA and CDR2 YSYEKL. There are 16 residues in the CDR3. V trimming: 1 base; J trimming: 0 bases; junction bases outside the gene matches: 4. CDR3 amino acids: CASSQAYRGTNYGYTF. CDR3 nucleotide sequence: TGCGCCAGCAGCCAAGCCTACAGGGGGACTAACTATGGCTACACCTTC.

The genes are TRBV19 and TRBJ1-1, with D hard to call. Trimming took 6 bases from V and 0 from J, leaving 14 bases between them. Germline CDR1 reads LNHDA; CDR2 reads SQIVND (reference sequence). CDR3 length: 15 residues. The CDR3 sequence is CASSLRTAVNTEAFF. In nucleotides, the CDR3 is TGTGCCAGTAGCCTCAGGACCGCCGTGAACACTGAAGCTTTCTTT.

The CDR3 protein is CASAFVLVSYEQYF. The CDR3 coding sequence is TGTGCCAGCGCGTTTGTACTTGTCTCCTACGAGCAGTACTTC. The chain uses TRBV6-1 and TRBJ2-7; no clear D. There are 14 residues in the CDR3. Germline values: CDR1 MNHNS, CDR2 SASEGT. V gave up 8 bases and J gave up 0 bases, with 14 bases separating them.

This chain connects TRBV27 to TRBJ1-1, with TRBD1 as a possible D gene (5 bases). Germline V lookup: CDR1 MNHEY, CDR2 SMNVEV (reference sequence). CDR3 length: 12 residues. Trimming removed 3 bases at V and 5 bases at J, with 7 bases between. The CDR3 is CASSFRGTEAFF. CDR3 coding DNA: TGTGCCAGCAGTTTTAGGGGAACTGAAGCTTTCTTT.

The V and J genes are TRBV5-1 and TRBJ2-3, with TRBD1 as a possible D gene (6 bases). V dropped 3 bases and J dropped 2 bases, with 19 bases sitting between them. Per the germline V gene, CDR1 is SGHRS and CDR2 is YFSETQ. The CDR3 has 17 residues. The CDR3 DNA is TGCGCCAGCAGCTACTCTCTGACAGGCCCGTCCACAGATACGCAGTATTTT. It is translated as CASSYSLTGPSTDTQYF.

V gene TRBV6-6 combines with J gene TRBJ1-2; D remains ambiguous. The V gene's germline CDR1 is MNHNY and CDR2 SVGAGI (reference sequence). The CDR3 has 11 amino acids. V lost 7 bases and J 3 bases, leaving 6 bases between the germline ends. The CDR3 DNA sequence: TGTGCCAGCAAAGGAGACTATGGCTACACCTTC. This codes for CASKGDYGYTF.

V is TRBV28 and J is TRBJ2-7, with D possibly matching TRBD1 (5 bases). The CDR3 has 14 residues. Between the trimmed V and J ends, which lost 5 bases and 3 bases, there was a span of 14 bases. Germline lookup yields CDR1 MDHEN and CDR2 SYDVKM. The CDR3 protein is CASSPQALFYEQYF. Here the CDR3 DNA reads TGTGCCAGCAGTCCACAGGCGTTATTCTACGAGCAGTACTTC.

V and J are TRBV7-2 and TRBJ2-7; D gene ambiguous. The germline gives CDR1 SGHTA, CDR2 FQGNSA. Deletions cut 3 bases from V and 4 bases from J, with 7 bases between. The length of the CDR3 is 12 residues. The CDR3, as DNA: TGTGCCAGCAGCTTTATAGATTACGAGCAGTACTTC. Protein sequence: CASSFIDYEQYF.

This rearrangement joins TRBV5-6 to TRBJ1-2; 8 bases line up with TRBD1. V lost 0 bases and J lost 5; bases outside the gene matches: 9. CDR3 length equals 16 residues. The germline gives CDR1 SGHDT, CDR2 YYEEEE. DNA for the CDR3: TGTGCCAGCAGCTTGGCCACAGGGGGTAGTTGGTATGGCTACACCTTC. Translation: CASSLATGGSWYGYTF.